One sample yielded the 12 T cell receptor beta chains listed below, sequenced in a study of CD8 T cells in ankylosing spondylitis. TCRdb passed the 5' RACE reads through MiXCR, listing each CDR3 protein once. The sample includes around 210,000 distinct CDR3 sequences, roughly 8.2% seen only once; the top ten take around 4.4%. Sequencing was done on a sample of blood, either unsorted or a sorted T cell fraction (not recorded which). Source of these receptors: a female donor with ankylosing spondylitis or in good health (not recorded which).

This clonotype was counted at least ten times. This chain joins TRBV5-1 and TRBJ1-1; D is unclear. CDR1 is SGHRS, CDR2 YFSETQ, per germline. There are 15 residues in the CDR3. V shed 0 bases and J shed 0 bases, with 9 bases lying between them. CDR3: CASSLEAHMNTEAFF. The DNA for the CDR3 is TGCGCCAGCAGCTTGGAAGCTCACATGAACACTGAAGCTTTCTTT.

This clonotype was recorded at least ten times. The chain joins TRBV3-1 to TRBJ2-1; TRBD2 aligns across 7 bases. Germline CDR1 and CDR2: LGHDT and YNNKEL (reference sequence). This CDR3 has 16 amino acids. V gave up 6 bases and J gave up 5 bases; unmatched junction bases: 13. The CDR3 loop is CASSLWEGPTDNEQFF. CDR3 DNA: TGTGCCAGCAGTTTGTGGGAGGGACCAACCGACAATGAGCAGTTCTTC.

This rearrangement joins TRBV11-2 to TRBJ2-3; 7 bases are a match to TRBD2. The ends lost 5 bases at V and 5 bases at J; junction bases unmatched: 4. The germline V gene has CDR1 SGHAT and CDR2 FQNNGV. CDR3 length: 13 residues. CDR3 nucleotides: TGTGCCAGCAGCCTTACGGGGGGAGATACGCAGTATTTT. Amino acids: CASSLTGGDTQYF.

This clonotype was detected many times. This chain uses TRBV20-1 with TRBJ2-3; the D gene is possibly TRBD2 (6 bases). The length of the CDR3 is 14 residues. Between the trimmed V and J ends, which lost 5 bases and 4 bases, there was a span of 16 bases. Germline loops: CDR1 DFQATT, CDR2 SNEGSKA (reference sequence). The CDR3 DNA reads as TGCAGTGCTTGCTCACTAGCAGTCGCAGATACGCAGTATTTT. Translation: CSACSLAVADTQYF.

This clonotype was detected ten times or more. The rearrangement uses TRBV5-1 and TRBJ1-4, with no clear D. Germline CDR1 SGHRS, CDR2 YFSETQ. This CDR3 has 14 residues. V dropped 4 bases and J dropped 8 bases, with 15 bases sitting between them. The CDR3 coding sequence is TGCGCCAGCAGCAGGTCCGGGCCGGAAGAAAAACTGTTTTTT. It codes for CASSRSGPEEKLFF. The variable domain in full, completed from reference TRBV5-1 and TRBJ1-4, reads KAGVTQTPRYLIKTRGQQVTLSCSPISGHRSVSWYQQTPGQGLQFLFEYFSETQRNKGNFPGRFSGRQFSNSRSEMNVSTLELGDSALYLCASSRSGPEEKLFFGSGTQLSVL.

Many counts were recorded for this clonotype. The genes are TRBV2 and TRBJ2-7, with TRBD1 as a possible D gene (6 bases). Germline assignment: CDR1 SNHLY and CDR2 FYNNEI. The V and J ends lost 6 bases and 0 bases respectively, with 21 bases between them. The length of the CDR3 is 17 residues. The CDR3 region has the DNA TGTGCCAGCAGGGAGCGCTCGACAGGCGAAAGCTCCTACGAGCAGTACTTC. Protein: CASRERSTGESSYEQYF.

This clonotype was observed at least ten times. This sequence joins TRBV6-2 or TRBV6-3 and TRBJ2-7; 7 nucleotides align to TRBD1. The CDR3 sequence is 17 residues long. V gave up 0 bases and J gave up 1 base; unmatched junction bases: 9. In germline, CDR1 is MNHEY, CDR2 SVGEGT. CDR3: CASSYSPTGVRSYEQYF. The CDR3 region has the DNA TGTGCCAGCAGTTACTCCCCCACAGGGGTGAGGTCCTACGAGCAGTACTTC.

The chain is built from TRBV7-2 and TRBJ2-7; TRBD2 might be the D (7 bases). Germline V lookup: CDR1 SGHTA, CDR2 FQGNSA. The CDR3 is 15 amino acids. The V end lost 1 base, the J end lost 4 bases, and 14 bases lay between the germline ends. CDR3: CASSLVPRGAYEQYF. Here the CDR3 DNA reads TGTGCCAGCAGCTTAGTGCCCCGGGGGGCTTACGAGCAGTACTTC.

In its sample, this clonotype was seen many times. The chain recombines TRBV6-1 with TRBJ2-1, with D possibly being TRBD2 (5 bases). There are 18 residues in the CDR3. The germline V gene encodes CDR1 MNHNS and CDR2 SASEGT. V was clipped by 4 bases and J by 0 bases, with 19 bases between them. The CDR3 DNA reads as TGTGCCAGCAGTGGGAACCCCCCGACTACAAGCTCCTACAATGAGCAGTTCTTC. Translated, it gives CASSGNPPTTSSYNEQFF.

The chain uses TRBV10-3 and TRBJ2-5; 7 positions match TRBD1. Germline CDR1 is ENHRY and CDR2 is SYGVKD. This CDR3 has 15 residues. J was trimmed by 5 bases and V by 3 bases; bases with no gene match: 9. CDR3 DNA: TGTGCCATCAGTGAAATCGGACAGGCCGGCGAGACCCAGTACTTC. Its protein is CAISEIGQAGETQYF.

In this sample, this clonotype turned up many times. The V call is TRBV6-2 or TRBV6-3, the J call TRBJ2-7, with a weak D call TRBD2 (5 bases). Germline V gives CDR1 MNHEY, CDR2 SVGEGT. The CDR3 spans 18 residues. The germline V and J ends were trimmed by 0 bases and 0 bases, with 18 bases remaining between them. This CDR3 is CASSYSSDSIRSSYEQYF. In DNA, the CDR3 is TGTGCCAGCAGTTACTCATCGGACTCGATCAGGAGCTCCTACGAGCAGTACTTC.

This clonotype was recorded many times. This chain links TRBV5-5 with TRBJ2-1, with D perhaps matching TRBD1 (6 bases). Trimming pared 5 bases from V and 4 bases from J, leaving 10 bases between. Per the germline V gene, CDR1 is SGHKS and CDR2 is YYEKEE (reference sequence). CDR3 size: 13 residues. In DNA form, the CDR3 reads TGTGCCAGCAGATCCGGACAGTACAATGAGCAGTTCTTC. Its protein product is CASRSGQYNEQFF.